One sample yielded the 21 T cell receptor beta chains listed below, sequenced in a study of HIV-infected patients and healthy controls. Reverse transcription used around 500 ng RNA and constant-region primers for alpha and beta. Alpha and beta chain libraries were made separately by chain-specific third strand synthesis with multiplexing indices. TCRdb used MiXCR to reprocess the 5' RACE reads, holding one entry per CDR3 protein. The sample yields roughly 14,000 distinct CDR3 sequences, approximately 12% seen once. Follow-up blood was drawn about 14 weeks, roughly three months, after antiretroviral therapy began. Whole blood was used without fractionation, so all unsorted peripheral T cells were included. This specimen was blood, taken during antiretroviral therapy. These receptor sequences come from an adult with HIV infection. The donor label of this sample is uncertain.

Only one count was recorded for this clonotype. Just one base apart from a much larger clone, this may be a read error. The chain employs TRBV3-1 and TRBJ2-7; a possible D gene is TRBD1 (5 bases). There are 14 residues in the CDR3. The V gene's germline CDR1 is LGHDT and CDR2 YNNKEL (reference sequence). The CDR3 DNA follows: TGTGACAGCAGCCTCAGCAATCAGGGCTACGAGCAGTACTTC. Protein product: CDSSLSNQGYEQYF.

The table lists this clonotype with many counts. V and J are TRBV5-6 and TRBJ2-7; 13 nucleotides align to TRBD2. The germline gives CDR1 SGHDT, CDR2 YYEEEE. With 4 bases clipped from V and 2 bases from J, the junction kept 9 bases outside the gene matches. This CDR3 comprises 17 residues. The CDR3 nucleotides are TGTGCCAGCAGCCGTCCCCGACTAGCGGGGGGAACCTACGAGCAGTACTTC. Its translation is CASSRPRLAGGTYEQYF.

In the case of this clonotype: With a much larger clone just one base away, this may be a read error. The chain joins TRBV3-1 to TRBJ2-7; 10 bases are a match to TRBD2. CDR3 size: 15 residues. The V gene's germline CDR1 is LGHDT and CDR2 YNNKEL (reference sequence). Trimming cost V 4 bases and J 2 bases; bases outside gene matches: 5. The CDR3 bases are TGTGCCAGCAGCCCGGGACTAGCGTCACCCTACGAGCAGTACTTC. Translating gives CASSPGLASPYEQYF.

This clonotype was found many times. J is TRBJ2-7 and V is TRBV20-1, with 10 bases fitting TRBD1. The CDR3 contains 14 residues. Germline V gene data show CDR1 as DFQATT and CDR2 as SNEGSKA (reference sequence). The V gene end was trimmed by 3 bases and the J gene end by 2 bases; junction bases not matched to a gene: 4. CDR3 DNA sequence: TGCAGTGCTAGGACAGGGGGCCCGACCTACGAGCAGTACTTC. This codes for CSARTGGPTYEQYF.

In nucleotides, the CDR3 is TGTGCCAGCAGCTTAGATGTTTCGGGAGGGAGCTCCTACGAGCAGTACTTC. Its protein product is CASSLDVSGGSSYEQYF. The gene calls are TRBV7-9 and TRBJ2-7; 8 nucleotides match TRBD2. This CDR3 has 17 residues. J was trimmed by 0 bases and V by 1 base; bases with no gene match: 8. Germline CDR1 reads SEHNR; CDR2 reads FQNEAQ (reference sequence).

This clonotype appeared many times. The chain combines TRBV11-2 with TRBJ2-7; D ambiguous. Trimming left V 3 bases short and J 6 bases short, with 12 bases between. This CDR3 is built from 13 residues. Germline V CDR1 and CDR2: SGHAT, FQNNGV. CDR3 sequence (DNA): TGTGCCAGCAGCTTTCGGGTATCCCCCGAGCAGTACTTC. This gives the protein CASSFRVSPEQYF.

This clonotype was observed at least ten times. The V gene is TRBV7-9, the J gene TRBJ1-5; no clear D gene. The germline V gene encodes CDR1 SEHNR and CDR2 FQNEAQ (reference sequence). This CDR3 has 15 residues. Trimming removed 1 base at V and 2 bases at J, with 9 bases between. CDR3: CASSLGGARNQPQHF. The DNA of the CDR3 is TGTGCCAGCAGCTTAGGGGGTGCGCGCAATCAGCCCCAGCATTTT.

There are many counts of this clonotype. The V gene is TRBV20-1, the J gene TRBJ2-1; 7 bases are a match to TRBD2. With 1 base clipped from V and 8 bases from J, the junction kept 11 bases outside the gene matches. The length of the CDR3 is 15 residues. Germline lookup yields CDR1 DFQATT and CDR2 SNEGSKA (reference sequence). The CDR3 nucleotides read TGCAGTGCTAGAGTAGGCGGGAGTGAAGTTGATGAGCAGTTCTTC. Its protein is CSARVGGSEVDEQFF.

This clonotype was seen a few times. The genes are TRBV29-1 and TRBJ2-7; 12 positions agree with TRBD1. The CDR3 sequence is 13 residues long. Germline-derived CDR1 and CDR2 are SQVTM and ANQGSEA. Trimming cost V 6 bases and J 6 bases; bases outside gene matches: 6. CDR3 nucleotides: TGCAGCGTGGCCGGGACAGGGGGCGGCGAGCAGTACTTC. Translated: CSVAGTGGGEQYF.

Within the sample, this clonotype is medium-sized. The chain uses TRBV24-1 and TRBJ2-1; TRBD1 aligns across 7 bases. Unmatched junction bases numbered 2, after V lost 10 bases and J lost 6 bases. The CDR3 is 11 amino acids. Germline-derived CDR1 and CDR2 are KGHDR and SFDVKD. The CDR3 DNA reads TGTGCCACTGGGACAGTCAATGAGCAGTTCTTC. It is translated as CATGTVNEQFF.

This clonotype occurred a few times. This chain joins TRBV20-1 and TRBJ2-7; maybe TRBD2 (6 bases). The CDR3 sequence is 14 residues long. Per germline, CDR1 DFQATT and CDR2 SNEGSKA (reference sequence). V lost 5 bases and J 7 bases, leaving 21 bases between the germline ends. The CDR3 loop is CSAALLAREREQYF. In DNA form, the CDR3 reads TGCAGTGCTGCTTTACTAGCTCGAGAACGGGAGCAGTACTTC.

This clonotype appeared a few times. The chain combines TRBV29-1 with TRBJ1-2; weak D call: TRBD1 (6 bases). This CDR3 region has 12 residues. V was pared by 7 bases and J by 5 bases, with 14 bases between. From germline, CDR1 is SQVTM and CDR2 ANQGSEA. The DNA for the CDR3 is TGCAGCGCTCAGGGGTCTGAATATGGCTACACCTTC. As protein: CSAQGSEYGYTF. The full variable domain, completed using reference TRBV29-1 and TRBJ1-2, is SAVISQKPSRDICQRGTSLTIQCQVDSQVTMMFWYRQQPGQSLTLIATANQGSEATYESGFVIDKFPISRPNLTFSTLTVSNMSPEDSSIYLCSAQGSEYGYTFGSGTRLTVV.

Only a few counts were recorded for this clonotype. The chain couples TRBV5-1 to TRBJ2-2; D unclear. V gave up 4 bases and J gave up 2 bases, with 15 bases separating them. Germline values: CDR1 SGHRS, CDR2 YFSETQ. CDR3 length: 16 amino acids. Here the CDR3 reads CASSPSGGRNTGELFF. In nucleotides, the CDR3 is TGCGCCAGCAGCCCCTCAGGCGGAAGAAACACCGGGGAGCTGTTTTTT.

This clonotype was detected ten times or more. The V and J genes are TRBV18 and TRBJ2-1; D unclear. V dropped 2 bases and J dropped 6 bases, with 17 bases sitting between them. Germline CDR1 is KGHSH and CDR2 is LQKENI. The CDR3 is 16 residues long. CDR3 region: CASSPSEPRQFNEQFF. For the CDR3, the DNA is TGTGCCAGCTCACCAAGTGAACCCCGCCAATTCAATGAGCAGTTCTTC.

The chain uses TRBV20-1 and TRBJ1-2; perhaps TRBD1 as D (5 bases). There are 15 residues in the CDR3. V lost 1 base, J lost 8 bases, and 20 bases lay in between. Germline lookup yields CDR1 DFQATT and CDR2 SNEGSKA (reference sequence). The CDR3 DNA follows: TGCAGTGCTAGAGTCCGCGGTCAGGGCTCTGACGGCTACACCTTC. It is translated as CSARVRGQGSDGYTF.

This rearrangement joins TRBV7-2 to TRBJ1-6, with D possibly matching TRBD1 (6 bases). The V end lost 3 bases, the J end lost 9 bases, and 12 bases lay between the germline ends. The germline CDR1 and CDR2 sequences are SGHTA and FQGNSA. CDR3 size: 14 residues. CDR3 sequence (DNA): TGTGCCAGCAGCTTGAACAGGGTTGGTTCACCCCTCCACTTT. It yields the protein CASSLNRVGSPLHF.

This clonotype was recorded many times. V and J are TRBV28 and TRBJ2-3; TRBD2 might be the D (6 bases). Germline CDR1 and CDR2: MDHEN and SYDVKM. The CDR3 spans 14 residues. The ends were cut back, 3 bases at V and 3 bases at J, with 10 bases in the middle. The CDR3, as DNA: TGTGCCAGCAGTTTCTTCGGGGGAACAGATACGCAGTATTTT. Translated, it gives CASSFFGGTDTQYF.

The chain couples TRBV20-1 to TRBJ2-3; 7 nucleotides line up with TRBD2. V gave up 5 bases and J gave up 2 bases; unmatched junction bases: 10. This CDR3 region has 15 residues. The germline V gene encodes CDR1 DFQATT and CDR2 SNEGSKA (reference sequence). This chain's CDR3 is CSAATLAKDTDTQYF. DNA of the CDR3: TGCAGTGCTGCAACACTAGCGAAGGACACAGATACGCAGTATTTT.

The V call is TRBV19, the J call TRBJ2-3, with a weak D call TRBD1 (5 bases). Trimming removed 5 bases from V and 1 base from J, with 16 bases in between. Per germline, CDR1 LNHDA and CDR2 SQIVND (reference sequence). This CDR3 contains 16 residues. The CDR3 DNA reads as TGTGCCAGTAGTCCCCTGACAGTCAAGGGCACAGATACGCAGTATTTT. Encoded protein: CASSPLTVKGTDTQYF.

This clonotype was counted only a few times. CDR3 nucleotide sequence: TGTGCCAGCAGCCCGACACGGGGTGACACTGAAGCTTTCTTT. Translating it yields CASSPTRGDTEAFF. J is TRBJ1-1 and V is TRBV11-1; D gene ambiguous. V dropped 5 bases and J dropped 3 bases, with 13 bases sitting between them. The CDR3 has 14 residues. Germline V gene data show CDR1 as SGHAT and CDR2 as FQDESV (reference sequence).

This clonotype showed up many times. This sequence joins TRBV18 and TRBJ2-2; perhaps TRBD1 as D (6 bases). Germline assignment: CDR1 KGHSH and CDR2 LQKENI. Between the trimmed V and J ends, which lost 2 bases and 4 bases, there was a span of 11 bases. The CDR3 consists of 15 residues. CDR3 in amino acids: CASSPRDISTGELFF. The CDR3 DNA is TGTGCCAGCTCACCAAGGGACATATCCACCGGGGAGCTGTTTTTT.